The source of this T cell receptor beta chain is a study of beta chain features in type 1 diabetes. Study findings and constraints: Within the patient group, naive, central memory and Treg TCRB repertoires appeared more similar to each other than within healthy donors. A potential influence of HLA type upon TCRB rearrangement remained unresolved herein. Shorter TCRB CDR3s, moderately but significantly so, were found in Type 1 diabetes patients in all four CD4+ subsets. Type 1 diabetes patients had VDJ junctions that carried fewer insertions and more deletions.

The study reverse transcribed the entire isolated RNA, so it sequenced expressed TCRB transcripts. TCRdb's copy holds only in-frame clones and misses some; the assay was immunoSEQ multiplex PCR. The sample contains about 260,000 clones, 68% of which appear only once. In its sample, this clone was seen a few times. Its antigen remains unidentified. This CDR3 has 14 residues. Sequencing used naive CD4+ T cells from blood. The chain carries TRBV21-1 and TRBJ2-5; the table's D call, TRBD2, was not checked against the DNA. TRBV21-1 is designated a pseudogene. This clonotype originated in a young man in good health. The CDR3 sequence is CATRLRGIPETQYF. As DNA, the CDR3 is TGTGCCACCAGACTCCGGGGGATTCCAGAGACCCAGTACTTC.